These 7 T cell receptor beta chains were sequenced from one sample in a study of blood T cell repertoires in COVID-19 (dated by TCRdb to about 2020). The library was generated by the immunoSEQ multiplex PCR assay. TCRdb holds this immuneACCESS table with in-frame rearrangements only. Some clones are missing; in checked studies, unresolved V genes explain under half, and the rest has no known cause. Recorded for this sample are 200,000 to 300,000 clones; approximately 87% of them occurred a single time. The top ten clones comprise 6.2% of the sample. The sequenced sample consisted of peripheral blood. Source of these receptors: a man in his 60s with acute or convalescent COVID-19.

This clone has only one observation. The V and J genes are TRBV5-1 and TRBJ1-2; no definite D call. CDR3 length equals 13 residues. The germline CDR1 and CDR2 sequences are SGHRS and YFSETQ. V lost 4 bases, J lost 8 bases, and 15 bases lay in between. CDR3 in DNA: TGCGCCAGCAGCCCGGGCCGGGGAGAAGGCTACACCTTC. Its translation is CASSPGRGEGYTF.

This chain connects TRBV6-5 to TRBJ1-2, with 7 bases fitting TRBD1. CDR1 and CDR2 from the germline V gene are MNHEY and SVGAGI. The ends lost 7 bases at V and 8 bases at J; junction bases unmatched: 7. This CDR3 comprises 12 residues. The CDR3 protein is CASTHTGDGYTF. The CDR3 DNA reads TGTGCCAGCACCCACACAGGGGACGGCTACACCTTC.

This chain connects TRBV3-1 (or the pseudogene TRBV3-2) to TRBJ2-7, with TRBD1 identical over 11 bases. This CDR3 has 15 amino acids. The germline V gene has CDR1 LGHDT and CDR2 YNNKEL (reference sequence). The J segment lost 10 bases and the V segment lost 3 bases, leaving 11 bases of the junction unmatched. The CDR3 sequence is CASSQAGTGGRSQYF. The CDR3 bases are TGTGCCAGCAGCCAGGCCGGGACAGGGGGACGTAGTCAGTACTTC.

The chain has TRBV6-5 and TRBJ1-5; tentatively, D is TRBD1 (5 bases). V gave up 0 bases and J gave up 6 bases, with 9 bases separating them. Germline loops: CDR1 MNHEY, CDR2 SVGAGI. The CDR3 totals 14 residues. CDR3 region: CASSYSGGTQPQHF. The DNA for the CDR3 is TGTGCCAGCAGTTACTCGGGAGGGACTCAGCCCCAGCATTTT.

The rearrangement links TRBV23-1 to TRBJ1-6, with TRBD1 identical over 7 bases. TRBV23-1 is filed as an ORF, its function uncertain. The J segment lost 5 bases and the V segment lost 3 bases, leaving 13 bases of the junction unmatched. The CDR3 is 18 amino acids. The CDR3 protein is CASSQNLATGTDNSPLHF. The CDR3 DNA sequence: TGCGCCAGCAGTCAGAACCTAGCGACAGGGACGGATAATTCACCCCTCCACTTT.

The chain carries TRBV19 and TRBJ2-3; TRBD2 agrees at 7 bases. This CDR3 has 16 residues. Trimming took 6 bases from V and 6 from J; bases not matched to a gene: 15. Germline V lookup: CDR1 LNHDA, CDR2 SQIVND (reference sequence). In DNA, the CDR3 is TGTGCCAGTAGGACCAACCTAGCGGAAGAGGTGGATACGCAGTATTTT. This sequence encodes CASRTNLAEEVDTQYF.

The chain uses TRBV18 and TRBJ2-5, with 8 bases matching TRBD1. The V segment lost 0 bases and the J segment 5 bases; nucleotides outside the gene matches: 5. This CDR3 spans 15 amino acids. The germline V gene encodes CDR1 KGHSH and CDR2 LQKENI. The CDR3 nucleotides read TGTGCCAGCTCACCACCCCAGGGGGCCTCGGAGACCCAGTACTTC. This encodes CASSPPQGASETQYF.